The sequence of this T cell receptor beta chain was determined in a study of cytomegalovirus exposure and HLA in healthy donors. This clone has just a few counts. The antigen is not known. Additional DNA sequences in this sample encode the identical CDR3. The study ran its PCR with 60 Vbeta and 13 Jbeta primers. Clones were read by immunoSEQ multiplex PCR, and TCRdb kept only the in-frame ones, dropping some. The sample contains about 140,000 clones, roughly three quarters of which appear only once. The study, taken as a whole, reports: Cytomegalovirus-associated status was assigned to about 170 TCR beta chains.

CDR3 length: 14 residues. Germline V lookup: CDR1 MNHEY, CDR2 SMNVEV (reference sequence). V was shortened by 3 bases and J by 1 base, with 7 bases between the two germline ends. The sample was PBMCs. The clonotype comes from a young man in good health and CMV-seronegative. The gene calls are TRBV27 and TRBJ1-5, with D tentatively TRBD1 (5 bases). CDR3: CASSFSGSNQPQHF. The DNA for the CDR3 is TGTGCCAGCAGTTTCTCAGGGAGCAATCAGCCCCAGCATTTT.